This T cell receptor beta chain was sequenced in a study of T cells after yellow fever vaccination. Study overall: Low-cell-number fractions underwent preparation using SMART-Seq v4 Ultra Low Input. Study-wide points: Only a small proportion of the clonotypes turned up in both the CD4 and the CD8 compartments, likely arising from convergent recombination. Peaking on day 5 versus 15, the secondary response was faster but weaker. High-abundance clonotypes from the bulk population could contaminate FACS-sorted repertoires.

This CDR3 region has 12 residues. Looked up from germline, CDR1 is LNHNV and CDR2 is YYDKDF (reference sequence). The ends were cut back, 5 bases at V and 9 bases at J, with 11 bases in the middle. On this clonotype itself: Its specificity is not known.

Via MiXCR, TCRdb re-called the 5' RACE reads, giving one row per CDR3 protein. Of hundreds of thousands of distinct CDR3 sequences listed, around an eighth were seen once; the top ten hold 15%. This specimen was PBMCs, taken on the day of the yellow fever booster vaccination. The sequence was obtained from a man aged 25 to 45 who received the YFV17D yellow fever vaccine. The rearrangement joins TRBV15 to TRBJ2-1; D gene unclear. Here the CDR3 DNA reads TGTGCCACCAGCTACCTTATGACTGAGCAGTTCTTC. The encoded protein is CATSYLMTEQFF.